This entry lists 30 T cell receptor beta chains sequenced from one sample in a study of blood T cell repertoires in COVID-19. TCRdb's copy holds only in-frame clones and misses some; the assay was immunoSEQ multiplex PCR. The table has nearly 350,000 clones, around 91% seen once; the top ten hold roughly 3.4%. Sample: peripheral blood. The source is a woman aged 18-35 years who had recovered from COVID-19.

The CDR3 DNA is TGCAGTGCTAGTGGAGGGAACAGGGGCACTGAAGCTTTCTTT. The encoded protein is CSASGGNRGTEAFF. The chain joins TRBV20-1 to TRBJ1-1; 7 nucleotides match TRBD1. The J segment lost 4 bases and the V segment lost 3 bases, leaving 8 bases of the junction unmatched. The CDR3 runs to 14 residues. Looked up from germline, CDR1 is DFQATT and CDR2 is SNEGSKA (reference sequence).

This chain joins TRBV5-1 and TRBJ1-2; 7 bases map to TRBD1. CDR3 length: 15 amino acids. V was clipped by 0 bases and J by 5 bases; unmatched bases: 7. The V gene's germline CDR1 is SGHRS and CDR2 YFSETQ. The CDR3 loop reads CASSLAGQPPYGYTF. The CDR3 DNA follows: TGCGCCAGCAGCTTGGCGGGACAGCCCCCGTATGGCTACACCTTC.

The chain links TRBV6-2 or TRBV6-3 to TRBJ2-7; tentatively, D is TRBD1 (6 bases). The CDR3 totals 16 residues. Germline-derived CDR1 and CDR2 are MNHEY and SVGEGT. Trimming cost V 2 bases and J 5 bases, with 19 bases left between them. The CDR3 DNA reads as TGTGCCAGCAGTTACGTGGGGGCAGGGCAGGACCACGAGCAGTACGTC. This translates into CASSYVGAGQDHEQYV.

The chain is built from TRBV30 and TRBJ1-5, with a tentative D call TRBD1 (5 bases). Germline V gene sequence: CDR1 GTSNPN, CDR2 SVGIG (reference sequence). This CDR3 is built from 15 residues. V lost 0 bases and J 5 bases, leaving 14 bases between the germline ends. The chain's CDR3 is CAWSVGWGDDQPQHF. The CDR3 region has the DNA TGTGCCTGGAGTGTAGGGTGGGGGGACGATCAGCCCCAGCATTTT.

V is TRBV29-1 and J is TRBJ2-1, with TRBD2 matching over 8 bases. CDR1 is SQVTM and CDR2 is ANQGSEA in the germline V gene. J was trimmed by 2 bases and V by 7 bases; bases with no gene match: 7. This CDR3 is built from 14 residues. CDR3 protein: CSANSGTAYNEQFF. CDR3 nucleotide sequence: TGCAGCGCCAATAGCGGGACCGCCTACAATGAGCAGTTCTTC.

This chain uses TRBV6-5 with TRBJ1-5; the D gene is possibly TRBD1 (5 bases). Germline V gene sequence: CDR1 MNHEY, CDR2 SVGAGI. V was trimmed by 0 bases and J by 3 bases, leaving 9 bases between them. CDR3 length: 15 residues. The CDR3 sequence is CASSYSAGNNQPQHF. DNA for the CDR3: TGTGCCAGCAGTTACTCGGCAGGGAACAATCAGCCCCAGCATTTT.

This chain uses TRBV11-2 with TRBJ1-3; the D is unclear. With 5 bases removed from V and 7 bases from J, the gap between germline ends came to 24 bases. The germline V gene encodes CDR1 SGHAT and CDR2 FQNNGV. This CDR3 is built from 17 residues. The CDR3 spells CASSAVPWQATINTIYF. The CDR3, as DNA: TGTGCCAGCAGCGCTGTCCCGTGGCAGGCAACAATTAACACCATATATTTT. The whole variable domain, filled in from reference TRBV11-2 and TRBJ1-3, reads EAGVAQSPRYKIIEKRQSVAFWCNPISGHATLYWYQQILGQGPKLLIQFQNNGVVDDSQLPKDRFSAERLKGVDSTLKIQPAKLEDSAVYLCASSAVPWQATINTIYFGEGSWLTVV.

The CDR3 loop is CASSIRGRGGSDEQFF. DNA of the CDR3: TGTGCCAGCAGTATCAGGGGGCGTGGGGGGAGCGATGAGCAGTTCTTC. J is TRBJ2-1 and V is TRBV11-3, with 8 bases that match TRBD1. Germline V CDR1 and CDR2: SGHNT, YENEEA. This CDR3 has 16 amino acids. With V trimmed by 6 bases and J by 8 bases, 15 bases remained unmatched.

The chain couples TRBV7-2 to TRBJ2-3; 13 nucleotides agree with TRBD2. The ends lost 2 bases at V and 6 bases at J; junction bases unmatched: 8. The CDR3 spans 17 residues. Germline values: CDR1 SGHTA, CDR2 FQGNSA. The CDR3 DNA reads TGTGCCAGCAGCTTAAGTACTAGCGGGAGGGTCACGGATACGCAGTATTTT. It encodes CASSLSTSGRVTDTQYF.

This sequence joins TRBV19 and TRBJ1-4; 7 bases fit TRBD1. The trim removed 1 base at V and 3 bases at J, leaving 8 bases unmatched. The CDR3 has 17 residues. Germline CDR1 is LNHDA and CDR2 is SQIVND (reference sequence). The CDR3 bases are TGTGCCAGTAGTATAGGTTCAGGGGGGCGAGCTAATGAAAAACTGTTTTTT. Amino acids: CASSIGSGGRANEKLFF.

This clone was seen a single time. The chain couples TRBV11-2 to TRBJ1-1, with D unclear. Germline CDR1 and CDR2: SGHAT and FQNNGV. Trimming shortened V by 1 base and J by 2 bases, and 17 bases separated the two germline ends. The CDR3 spans 17 residues. The CDR3 loop is CASSLGVSGLTNTEAFF. The CDR3 coding sequence is TGTGCCAGCAGCTTAGGTGTGTCAGGACTAACAAACACTGAAGCTTTCTTT.

The chain carries TRBV7-2 and TRBJ2-7, with 9 bases fitting TRBD2. In germline, CDR1 is SGHTA, CDR2 FQGNSA. Unmatched junction bases numbered 1, after V lost 1 base and J lost 0 bases. The CDR3 has 15 residues. In DNA form, the CDR3 reads TGTGCCAGCAGCTTAGGTAGCGGGAGCTCCTACGAGCAGTACGTC. It translates to CASSLGSGSSYEQYV.

CDR3 residues: CASSKRIPGGTSSYNEQFF. The CDR3, as DNA: TGTGCCAGCAGCAAACGTATTCCGGGAGGAACGAGCTCCTACAATGAGCAGTTCTTC. This chain joins TRBV21-1 and TRBJ2-1; the table calls TRBD2, which could not be checked here. TRBV21-1 is described as a pseudogene. The CDR3 sequence is 19 residues long.

To note about this clone: The sample has other DNA sequences that encode this CDR3 too. The chain uses TRBV7-2 and TRBJ2-1; unclear D gene. V was clipped by 2 bases and J by 4 bases, with 6 bases between them. Looked up from germline, CDR1 is SGHTA and CDR2 is FQGNSA. There are 13 residues in the CDR3. CDR3 coding DNA: TGTGCCAGCAGCTTATCCCTTTACAATGAGCAGTTCTTC. Protein: CASSLSLYNEQFF.

The V and J genes are TRBV6-5 and TRBJ2-7; 7 nucleotides line up with TRBD1. V dropped 8 bases and J dropped 4; count of bases not matched to a gene: 8. The CDR3 is made up of 13 amino acids. The germline gives CDR1 MNHEY, CDR2 SVGAGI. The DNA of the CDR3 is TGTGCCAGCTCTCGAGACAGGGCTTACGAGCAGTACGTC. Amino acids: CASSRDRAYEQYV.

This rearrangement joins TRBV9 to TRBJ2-1; 8 bases line up with TRBD2. Per the germline V gene, CDR1 is SGDLS and CDR2 is YYNGEE. V shed 0 bases, J shed 7 bases, and the junction held 3 bases outside the gene matches. This CDR3 spans 14 amino acids. The CDR3 bases are TGTGCCAGCAGCGTAGGAGCGGGGGCGAATGAGCAGTTCTTC. Its translation is CASSVGAGANEQFF.

DNA for the CDR3: TGCGCCAGCAGCCAAGGTTTGGGACAGCTCTATGGCTACACCTTC. Its translation is CASSQGLGQLYGYTF. The J gene is TRBJ1-2, the V gene TRBV4-1; 7 bases agree with TRBD1. The CDR3 is made up of 15 amino acids. V shed 1 base and J 4 bases; nucleotides not matched to a gene: 6. Per germline, CDR1 MGHRA and CDR2 YSYEKL.

This clone has a handful of counts. The genes are TRBV9 and TRBJ1-6; D may be TRBD1 (5 bases). V gave up 2 bases and J gave up 6 bases, with 12 bases separating them. The CDR3 runs 15 residues. CDR1 is SGDLS and CDR2 is YYNGEE in the germline V gene. The CDR3 sequence is CASSVGAGSNSPLHF. The CDR3 region has the DNA TGTGCCAGCAGCGTTGGGGCAGGATCTAATTCACCCCTCCACTTT.

The chain uses TRBV7-9 and TRBJ1-1, with 7 nucleotides matching TRBD1. The CDR3 extends over 13 amino acids. Germline trimming cut 9 bases from V and 1 base from J; bases unmatched to any gene: 5. Germline V gene sequence: CDR1 SEHNR, CDR2 FQNEAQ (reference sequence). The CDR3 coding sequence is TGTGCCAGTTGGGGACAGACGAACACTGAAGCTTTCTTT. It translates to CASWGQTNTEAFF.

The rearrangement joins TRBV7-2 to TRBJ1-5, with D possibly matching TRBD1 (6 bases). The CDR3 covers 17 residues. Germline lookup yields CDR1 SGHTA and CDR2 FQGNSA. Trimming removed 1 base at V and 4 bases at J, with 17 bases between. The DNA for the CDR3 is TGTGCCAGCAGCTTAGTTCACCCAGGGGCAGCTAATCAGCCCCAGCATTTT. Translating it yields CASSLVHPGAANQPQHF.

V is TRBV5-1 and J is TRBJ2-3, with D tentatively TRBD2 (5 bases). The CDR3 consists of 15 residues. Germline V gene sequence: CDR1 SGHRS, CDR2 YFSETQ. V was shortened by 0 bases and J by 0 bases, with 8 bases between the two germline ends. CDR3 protein: CASSLAASSTDTQYF. Written as DNA, the CDR3 is TGCGCCAGCAGCTTGGCGGCTAGCAGCACAGATACGCAGTATTTT. The full variable domain, in which reference TRBV5-1 and TRBJ2-3 provide the parts outside the CDR3, is KAGVTQTPRYLIKTRGQQVTLSCSPISGHRSVSWYQQTPGQGLQFLFEYFSETQRNKGNFPGRFSGRQFSNSRSEMNVSTLELGDSALYLCASSLAASSTDTQYFGPGTRLTVL.

The chain links TRBV5-1 to TRBJ1-1; D possibly corresponds to TRBD1 (6 bases). Trimming took off 3 bases at V and 4 bases at J, with 13 bases between the two ends. Germline CDR1 reads SGHRS; CDR2 reads YFSETQ. This CDR3 contains 14 residues. CDR3 amino acids: CASSSGYRATEAFF. CDR3 coding DNA: TGCGCCAGCAGCTCCGGCTACAGGGCCACTGAAGCTTTCTTT.

The rearrangement links TRBV29-1 to TRBJ1-2; TRBD1 might be the D (6 bases). The CDR3 is 15 amino acids. Germline V lookup: CDR1 SQVTM, CDR2 ANQGSEA. V was pared by 4 bases and J by 8 bases, with 23 bases between. CDR3 protein: CSVAWKMTGPQGYTF. The CDR3 DNA reads as TGCAGCGTTGCATGGAAAATGACAGGCCCCCAGGGCTACACCTTC.

This chain connects TRBV5-1 to TRBJ1-4; 10 bases line up with TRBD1. The CDR3 runs 15 residues. Unmatched junction bases numbered 2, after V lost 0 bases and J lost 6 bases. In germline, CDR1 is SGHRS, CDR2 YFSETQ. The CDR3 DNA reads TGCGCCAGCAGCTTGGGAGGGACAGGGGATGAAAAACTGTTTTTT. Translation: CASSLGGTGDEKLFF.

This chain uses TRBV19 with TRBJ2-1; a weak D match, TRBD2 (5 bases). In germline, CDR1 is LNHDA, CDR2 SQIVND (reference sequence). V gave up 3 bases and J gave up 6 bases, with 18 bases separating them. The CDR3 is 16 residues long. The CDR3 protein is CASSIIGSASGNEQFF. CDR3 DNA sequence: TGTGCCAGTAGTATCATTGGGAGTGCTAGTGGCAATGAGCAGTTCTTC.

The chain links TRBV4-3 to TRBJ2-2; D is undetermined. Germline CDR1 LGHNA, CDR2 YSLEER. This CDR3 has 18 amino acids. Trimming stripped 0 bases from V and 3 bases from J, with 17 bases between. The CDR3, as DNA: TGCGCCAGCAGCCAAGATTACCCGGAAATGGGCTACACCGGGGAGCTGTTTTTT. Protein sequence: CASSQDYPEMGYTGELFF.

The rearrangement joins TRBV5-4 to TRBJ2-2; TRBD1 is a possible D gene (5 bases). CDR3 size: 17 residues. V lost 0 bases and J 3 bases, leaving 15 bases between the germline ends. Germline values: CDR1 SGHNT, CDR2 YYREEE (reference sequence). The CDR3 coding sequence is TGTGCCAGCAGCTTGGCCTTCCAAGGGGCCGACACCGGGGAGCTGTTTTTT. This translates into CASSLAFQGADTGELFF.

The CDR3 region is CASALATSYNEQFF. CDR3 nucleotide sequence: TGTGCCAGCGCTCTAGCGACCTCCTACAATGAGCAGTTCTTC. The J gene is TRBJ2-1, the V gene TRBV2; perhaps TRBD2 as D (6 bases). Germline V gene lookup returns CDR1 SNHLY and CDR2 FYNNEI. The CDR3 consists of 14 residues. V lost 8 bases to trimming and J lost 0 bases, with 11 bases between them.

This clone was seen just once. The chain carries TRBV30 and TRBJ1-2, with a tentative D call TRBD1 (6 bases). This CDR3 region has 14 residues. The germline V gene encodes CDR1 GTSNPN and CDR2 SVGIG (reference sequence). The germline V and J ends were trimmed by 3 bases and 10 bases, with 21 bases remaining between them. This CDR3 is CAWRYSGGRTSYTF. In nucleotides, the CDR3 is TGTGCCTGGAGATATAGCGGGGGGCGAACGTCCTACACCTTC.

The chain carries TRBV27 and TRBJ1-1; D gene unclear. Germline CDR1 reads MNHEY; CDR2 reads SMNVEV (reference sequence). This CDR3 has 14 amino acids. V was cut by 0 bases and J by 1 base, with 6 bases left in between. The CDR3 bases are TGTGCCAGCAGTTTATCGTCAGGGAACACTGAAGCTTTCTTT. Translation: CASSLSSGNTEAFF.